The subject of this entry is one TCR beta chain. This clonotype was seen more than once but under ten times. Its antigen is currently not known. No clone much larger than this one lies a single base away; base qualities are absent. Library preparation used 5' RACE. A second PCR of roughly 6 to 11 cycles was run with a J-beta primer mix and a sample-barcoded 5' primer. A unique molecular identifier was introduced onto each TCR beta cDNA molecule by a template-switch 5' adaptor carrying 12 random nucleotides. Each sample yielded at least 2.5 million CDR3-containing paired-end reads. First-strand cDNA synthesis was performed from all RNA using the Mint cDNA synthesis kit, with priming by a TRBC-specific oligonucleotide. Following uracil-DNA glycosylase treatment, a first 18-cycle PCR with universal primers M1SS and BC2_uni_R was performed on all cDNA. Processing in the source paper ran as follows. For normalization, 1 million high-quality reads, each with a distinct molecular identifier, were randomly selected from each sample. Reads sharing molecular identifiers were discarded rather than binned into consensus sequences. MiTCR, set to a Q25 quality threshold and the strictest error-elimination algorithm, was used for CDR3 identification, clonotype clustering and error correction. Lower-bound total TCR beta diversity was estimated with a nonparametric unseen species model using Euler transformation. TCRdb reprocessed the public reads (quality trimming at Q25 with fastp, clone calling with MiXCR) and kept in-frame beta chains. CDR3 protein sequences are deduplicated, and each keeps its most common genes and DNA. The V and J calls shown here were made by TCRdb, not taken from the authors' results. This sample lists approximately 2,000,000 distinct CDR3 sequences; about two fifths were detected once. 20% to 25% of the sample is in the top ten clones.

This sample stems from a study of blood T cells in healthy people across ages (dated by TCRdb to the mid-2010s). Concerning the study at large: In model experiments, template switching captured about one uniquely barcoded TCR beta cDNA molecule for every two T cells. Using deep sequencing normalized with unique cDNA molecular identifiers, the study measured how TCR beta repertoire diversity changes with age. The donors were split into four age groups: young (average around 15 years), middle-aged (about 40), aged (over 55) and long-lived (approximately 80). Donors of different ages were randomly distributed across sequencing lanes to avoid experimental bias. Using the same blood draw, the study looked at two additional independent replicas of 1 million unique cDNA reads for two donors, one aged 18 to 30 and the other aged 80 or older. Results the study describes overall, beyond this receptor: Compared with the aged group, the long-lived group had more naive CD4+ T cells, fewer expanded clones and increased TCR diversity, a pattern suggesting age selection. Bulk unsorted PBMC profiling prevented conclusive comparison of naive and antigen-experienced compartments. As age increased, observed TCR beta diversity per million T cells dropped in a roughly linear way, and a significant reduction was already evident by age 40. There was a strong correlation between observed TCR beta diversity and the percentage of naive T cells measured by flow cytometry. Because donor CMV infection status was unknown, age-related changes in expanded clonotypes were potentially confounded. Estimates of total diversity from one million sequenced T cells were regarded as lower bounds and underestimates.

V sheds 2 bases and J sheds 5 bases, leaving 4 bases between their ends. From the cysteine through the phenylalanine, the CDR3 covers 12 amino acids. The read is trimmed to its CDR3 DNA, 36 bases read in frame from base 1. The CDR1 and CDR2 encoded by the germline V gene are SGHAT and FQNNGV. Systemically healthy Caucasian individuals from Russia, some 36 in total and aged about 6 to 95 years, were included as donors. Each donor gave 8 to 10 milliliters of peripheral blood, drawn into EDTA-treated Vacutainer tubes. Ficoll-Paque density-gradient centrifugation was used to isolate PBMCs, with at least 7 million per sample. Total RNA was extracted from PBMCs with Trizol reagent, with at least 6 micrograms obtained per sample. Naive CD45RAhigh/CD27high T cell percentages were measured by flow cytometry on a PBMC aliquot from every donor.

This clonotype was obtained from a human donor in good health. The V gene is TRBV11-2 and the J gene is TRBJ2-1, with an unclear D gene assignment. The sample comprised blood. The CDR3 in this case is CASSLKHNEQFF. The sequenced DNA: TGTGCCAGCAGCTTAAAGCACAATGAGCAGTTCTTC.